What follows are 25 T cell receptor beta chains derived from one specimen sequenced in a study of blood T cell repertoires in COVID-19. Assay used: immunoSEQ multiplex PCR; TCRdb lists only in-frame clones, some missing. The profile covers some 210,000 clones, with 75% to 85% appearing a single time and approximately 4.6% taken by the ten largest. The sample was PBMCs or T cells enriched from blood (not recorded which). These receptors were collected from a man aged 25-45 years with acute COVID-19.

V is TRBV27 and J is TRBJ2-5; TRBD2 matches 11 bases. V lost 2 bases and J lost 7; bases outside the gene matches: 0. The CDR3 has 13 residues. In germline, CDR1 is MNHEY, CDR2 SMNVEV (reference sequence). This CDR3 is CASSLLAGGTQYF. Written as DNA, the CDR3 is TGTGCCAGCAGTTTACTAGCGGGGGGGACCCAGTACTTC.

CDR3 nucleotide sequence: TGTGCCGCGAGGACAGCCTATAATTCACCCCTCCACTTT. It encodes CAARTAYNSPLHF. The J gene is TRBJ1-6, the V gene TRBV30, with D tentatively TRBD1 (6 bases). This CDR3 contains 13 residues. CDR1 and CDR2 from the germline V gene are GTSNPN and SVGIG (reference sequence). Deletions cut 8 bases from V and 2 bases from J, with 10 bases between.

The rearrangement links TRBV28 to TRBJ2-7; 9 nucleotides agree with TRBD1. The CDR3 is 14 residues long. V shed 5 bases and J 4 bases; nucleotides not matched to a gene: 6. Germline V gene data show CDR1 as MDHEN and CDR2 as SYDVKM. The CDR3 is CASSEGQGSYEQYF. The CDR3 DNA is TGTGCCAGCAGTGAGGGACAGGGTAGTTACGAGCAGTACTTC.

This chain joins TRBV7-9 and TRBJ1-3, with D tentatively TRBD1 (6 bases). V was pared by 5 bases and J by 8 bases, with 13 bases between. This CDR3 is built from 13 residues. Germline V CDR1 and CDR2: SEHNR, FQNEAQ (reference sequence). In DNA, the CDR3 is TGTGCCAGCAGCCCTCAGGGGACCGACACCATATATTTT. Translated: CASSPQGTDTIYF.

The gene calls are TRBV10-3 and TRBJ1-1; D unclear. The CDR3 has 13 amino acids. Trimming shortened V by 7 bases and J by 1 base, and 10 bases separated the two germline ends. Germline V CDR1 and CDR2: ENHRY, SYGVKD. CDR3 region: CAINSDENTEAFF. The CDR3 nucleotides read TGTGCCATCAATTCAGATGAGAACACTGAAGCTTTCTTT.

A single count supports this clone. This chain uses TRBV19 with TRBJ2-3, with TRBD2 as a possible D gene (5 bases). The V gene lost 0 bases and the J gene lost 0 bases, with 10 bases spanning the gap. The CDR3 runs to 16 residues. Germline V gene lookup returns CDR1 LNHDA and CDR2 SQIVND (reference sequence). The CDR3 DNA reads TGTGCCAGTAGTATAGATCGGAGCGGAAGCACAGATACGCAGTATTTT. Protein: CASSIDRSGSTDTQYF.

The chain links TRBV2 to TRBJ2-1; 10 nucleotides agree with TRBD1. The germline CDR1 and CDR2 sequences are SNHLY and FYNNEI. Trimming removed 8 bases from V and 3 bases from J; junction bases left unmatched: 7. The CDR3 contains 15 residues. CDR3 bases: TGTGCCAGCCGCGCGGGACAGGGGTACTACAATGAGCAGTTCTTC. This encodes CASRAGQGYYNEQFF.

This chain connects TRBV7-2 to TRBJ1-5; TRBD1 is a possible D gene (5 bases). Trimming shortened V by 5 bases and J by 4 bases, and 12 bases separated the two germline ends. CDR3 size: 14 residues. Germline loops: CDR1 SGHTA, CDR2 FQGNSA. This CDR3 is CASSIDRWNQPQHF. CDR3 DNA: TGTGCCAGCAGCATCGACAGATGGAATCAGCCCCAGCATTTT. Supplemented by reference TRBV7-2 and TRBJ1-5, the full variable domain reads GAGVSQSPSNKVTEKGKDVELRCDPISGHTALYWYRQSLGQGLEFLIYFQGNSAPDKSGLPSDRFSAERTGGSVSTLTIQRTQQEDSAVYLCASSIDRWNQPQHFGDGTRLSIL.

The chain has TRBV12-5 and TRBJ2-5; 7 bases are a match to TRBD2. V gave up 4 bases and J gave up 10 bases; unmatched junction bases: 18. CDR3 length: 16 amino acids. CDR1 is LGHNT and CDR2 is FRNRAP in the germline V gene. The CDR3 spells CASGWVGDGPGGDQYF. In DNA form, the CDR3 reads TGTGCTAGTGGTTGGGTCGGGGACGGACCTGGGGGGGACCAGTACTTC.

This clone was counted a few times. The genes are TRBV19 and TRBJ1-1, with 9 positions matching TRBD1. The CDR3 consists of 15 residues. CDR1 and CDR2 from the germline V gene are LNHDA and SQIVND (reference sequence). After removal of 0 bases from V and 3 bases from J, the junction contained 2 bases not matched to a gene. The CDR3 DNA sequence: TGTGCCAGTAGTATAGATTGGACAGGGGACACTGAAGCTTTCTTT. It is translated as CASSIDWTGDTEAFF.

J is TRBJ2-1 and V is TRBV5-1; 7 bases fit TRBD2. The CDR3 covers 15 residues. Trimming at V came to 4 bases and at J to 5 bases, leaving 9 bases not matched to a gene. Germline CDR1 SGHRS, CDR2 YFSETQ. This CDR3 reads CASSPSGTKDNEQFF. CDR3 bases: TGCGCCAGCAGCCCATCCGGGACTAAAGACAATGAGCAGTTCTTC.

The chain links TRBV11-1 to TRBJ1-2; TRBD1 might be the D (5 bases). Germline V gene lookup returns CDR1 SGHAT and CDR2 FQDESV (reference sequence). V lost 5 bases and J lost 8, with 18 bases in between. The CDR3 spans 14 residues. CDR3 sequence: CASSLDAGVRGYTF. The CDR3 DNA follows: TGTGCCAGCAGCCTCGACGCGGGGGTGCGGGGCTACACCTTC.

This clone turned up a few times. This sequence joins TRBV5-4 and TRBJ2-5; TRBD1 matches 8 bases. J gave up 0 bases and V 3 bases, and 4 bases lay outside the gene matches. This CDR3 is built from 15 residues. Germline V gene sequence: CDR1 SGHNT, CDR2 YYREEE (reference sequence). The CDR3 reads CASSSLQGDQETQYF. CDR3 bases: TGTGCCAGCAGCTCGCTACAGGGGGACCAAGAGACCCAGTACTTC.

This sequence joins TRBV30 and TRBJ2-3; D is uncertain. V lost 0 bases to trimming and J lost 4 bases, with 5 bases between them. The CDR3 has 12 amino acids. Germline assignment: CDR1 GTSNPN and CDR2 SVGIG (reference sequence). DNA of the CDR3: TGTGCCTGGAGTGTAACGGCAGATACGCAGTATTTT. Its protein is CAWSVTADTQYF.

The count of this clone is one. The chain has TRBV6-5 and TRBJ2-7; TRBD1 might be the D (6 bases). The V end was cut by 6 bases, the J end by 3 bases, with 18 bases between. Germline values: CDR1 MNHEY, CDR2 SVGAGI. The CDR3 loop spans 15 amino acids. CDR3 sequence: CASRPGHSGVYEQYF. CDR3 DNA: TGTGCCAGCAGGCCGGGACACTCTGGGGTCTACGAGCAGTACTTC.

This chain's CDR3 is CASFKQGTYEQYF. The CDR3 coding sequence is TGTGCCAGCTTTAAGCAGGGGACCTACGAGCAGTACTTC. The chain joins TRBV6-5 to TRBJ2-7, with a possible D match to TRBD1 (6 bases). Germline CDR1 MNHEY, CDR2 SVGAGI. V was trimmed by 8 bases and J by 2 bases, leaving 13 bases between them. The CDR3 extends over 13 amino acids.

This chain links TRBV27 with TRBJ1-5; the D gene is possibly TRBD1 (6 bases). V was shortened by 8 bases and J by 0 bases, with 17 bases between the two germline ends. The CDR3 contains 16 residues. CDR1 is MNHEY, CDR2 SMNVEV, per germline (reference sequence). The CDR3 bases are TGTGCCAGCGGGCGGGGGCCCCCATATAGCAATCAGCCCCAGCATTTT. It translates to CASGRGPPYSNQPQHF.

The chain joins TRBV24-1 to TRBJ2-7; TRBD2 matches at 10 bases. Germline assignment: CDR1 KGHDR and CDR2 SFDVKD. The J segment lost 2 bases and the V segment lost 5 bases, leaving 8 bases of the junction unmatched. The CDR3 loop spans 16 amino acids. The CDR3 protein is CATSAHSGGNTYEQYF. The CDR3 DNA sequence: TGTGCCACCAGTGCCCATAGCGGGGGGAATACCTACGAGCAGTACTTC.

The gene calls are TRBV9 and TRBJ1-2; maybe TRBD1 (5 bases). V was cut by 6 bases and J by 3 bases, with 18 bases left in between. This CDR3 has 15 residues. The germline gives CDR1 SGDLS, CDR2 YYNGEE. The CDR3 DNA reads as TGTGCCAGCACCTTCAATAGCGGGGGAGACTATGGCTACACCTTC. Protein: CASTFNSGGDYGYTF.

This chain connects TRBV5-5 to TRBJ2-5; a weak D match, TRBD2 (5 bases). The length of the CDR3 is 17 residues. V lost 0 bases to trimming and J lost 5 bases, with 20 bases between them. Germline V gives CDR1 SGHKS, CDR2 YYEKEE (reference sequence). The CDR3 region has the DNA TGTGCCAGCAGCTTGGTACCCAAGATCAGCGGTTCCGAGACCCAGTACTTC. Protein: CASSLVPKISGSETQYF.

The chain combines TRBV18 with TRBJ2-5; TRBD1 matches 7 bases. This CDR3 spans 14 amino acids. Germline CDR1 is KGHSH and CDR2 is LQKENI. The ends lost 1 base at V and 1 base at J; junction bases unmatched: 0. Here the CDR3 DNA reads TGTGCCAGCTCACCACGACAGGGCCAAGAGACCCAGTACTTC. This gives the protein CASSPRQGQETQYF.

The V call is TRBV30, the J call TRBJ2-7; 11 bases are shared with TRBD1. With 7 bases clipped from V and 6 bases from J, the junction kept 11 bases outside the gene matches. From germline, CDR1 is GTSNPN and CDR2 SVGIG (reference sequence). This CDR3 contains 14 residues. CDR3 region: CAFSPRTGGGEQYF. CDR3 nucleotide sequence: TGTGCCTTCAGTCCCCGGACAGGGGGCGGCGAGCAGTACTTC.

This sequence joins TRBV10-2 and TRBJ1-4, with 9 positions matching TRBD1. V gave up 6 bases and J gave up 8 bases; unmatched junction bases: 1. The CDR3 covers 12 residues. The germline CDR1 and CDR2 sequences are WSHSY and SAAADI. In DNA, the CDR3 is TGCGCCAGCAGAGGACAGGGGGAAAAACTGTTTTTT. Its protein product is CASRGQGEKLFF.

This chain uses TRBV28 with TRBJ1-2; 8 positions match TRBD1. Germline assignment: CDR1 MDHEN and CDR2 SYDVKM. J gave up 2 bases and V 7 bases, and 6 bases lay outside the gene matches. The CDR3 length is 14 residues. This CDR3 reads CASTPGDRNYGYTF. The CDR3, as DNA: TGTGCCAGCACCCCTGGGGACAGGAACTATGGCTACACCTTC.

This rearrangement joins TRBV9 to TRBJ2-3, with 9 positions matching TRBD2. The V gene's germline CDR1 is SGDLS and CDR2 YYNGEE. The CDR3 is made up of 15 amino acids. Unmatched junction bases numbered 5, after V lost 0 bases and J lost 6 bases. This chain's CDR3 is CASSVGGGGVDTQYF. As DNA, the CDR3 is TGTGCCAGCAGCGTAGGAGGCGGGGGGGTGGATACGCAGTATTTT.